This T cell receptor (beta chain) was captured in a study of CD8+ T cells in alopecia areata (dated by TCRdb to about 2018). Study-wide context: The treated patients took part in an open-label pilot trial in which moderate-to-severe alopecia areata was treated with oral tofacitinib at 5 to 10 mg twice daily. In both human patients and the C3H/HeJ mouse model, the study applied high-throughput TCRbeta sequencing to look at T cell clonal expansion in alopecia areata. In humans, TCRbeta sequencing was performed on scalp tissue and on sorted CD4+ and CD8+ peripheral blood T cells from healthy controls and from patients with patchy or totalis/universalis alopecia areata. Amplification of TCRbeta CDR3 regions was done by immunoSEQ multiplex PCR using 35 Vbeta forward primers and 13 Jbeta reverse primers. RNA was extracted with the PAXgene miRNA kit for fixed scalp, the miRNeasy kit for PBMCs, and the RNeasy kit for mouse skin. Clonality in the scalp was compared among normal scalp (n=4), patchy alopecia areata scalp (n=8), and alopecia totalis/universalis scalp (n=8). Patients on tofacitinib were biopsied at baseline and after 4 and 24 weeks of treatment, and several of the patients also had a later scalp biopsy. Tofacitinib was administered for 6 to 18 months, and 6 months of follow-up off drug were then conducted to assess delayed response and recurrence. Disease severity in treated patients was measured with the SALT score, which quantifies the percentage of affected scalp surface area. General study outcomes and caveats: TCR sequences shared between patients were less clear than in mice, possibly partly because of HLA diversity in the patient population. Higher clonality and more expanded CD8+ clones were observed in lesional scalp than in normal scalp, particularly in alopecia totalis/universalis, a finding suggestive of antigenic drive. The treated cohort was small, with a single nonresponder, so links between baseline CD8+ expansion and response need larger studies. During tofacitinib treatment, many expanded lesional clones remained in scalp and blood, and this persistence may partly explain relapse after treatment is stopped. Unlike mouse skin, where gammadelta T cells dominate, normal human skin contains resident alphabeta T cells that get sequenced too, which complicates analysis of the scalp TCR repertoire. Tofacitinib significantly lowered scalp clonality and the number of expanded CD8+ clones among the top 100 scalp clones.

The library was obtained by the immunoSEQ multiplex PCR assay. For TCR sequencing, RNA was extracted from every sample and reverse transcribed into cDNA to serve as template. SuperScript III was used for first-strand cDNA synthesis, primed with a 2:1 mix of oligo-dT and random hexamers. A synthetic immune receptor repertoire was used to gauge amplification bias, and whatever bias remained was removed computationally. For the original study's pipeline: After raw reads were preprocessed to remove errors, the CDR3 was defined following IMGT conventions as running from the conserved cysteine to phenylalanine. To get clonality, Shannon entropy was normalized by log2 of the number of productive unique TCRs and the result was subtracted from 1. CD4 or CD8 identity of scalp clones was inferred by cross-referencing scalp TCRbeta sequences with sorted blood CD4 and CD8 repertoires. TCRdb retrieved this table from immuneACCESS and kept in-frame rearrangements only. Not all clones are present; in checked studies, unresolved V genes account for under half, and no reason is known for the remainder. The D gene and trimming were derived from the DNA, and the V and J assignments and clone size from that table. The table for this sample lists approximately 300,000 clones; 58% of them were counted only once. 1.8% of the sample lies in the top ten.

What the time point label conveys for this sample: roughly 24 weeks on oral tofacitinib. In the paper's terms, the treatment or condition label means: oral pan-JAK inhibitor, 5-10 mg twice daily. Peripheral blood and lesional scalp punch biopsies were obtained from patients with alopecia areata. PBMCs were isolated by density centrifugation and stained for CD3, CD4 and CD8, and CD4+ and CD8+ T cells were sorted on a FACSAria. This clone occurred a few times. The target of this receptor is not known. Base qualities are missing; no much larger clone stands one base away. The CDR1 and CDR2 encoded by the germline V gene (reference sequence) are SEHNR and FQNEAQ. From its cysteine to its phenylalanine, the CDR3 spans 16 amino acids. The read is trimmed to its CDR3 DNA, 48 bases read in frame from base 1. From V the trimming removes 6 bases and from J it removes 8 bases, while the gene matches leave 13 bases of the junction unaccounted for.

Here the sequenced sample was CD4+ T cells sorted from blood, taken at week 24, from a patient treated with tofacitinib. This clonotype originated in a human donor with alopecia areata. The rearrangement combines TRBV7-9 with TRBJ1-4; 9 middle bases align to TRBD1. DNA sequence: TGTGCCAGCAGTCCAGTGCGGGACAGGGTTAACGAAAAACTGTTTTTT. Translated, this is CASSPVRDRVNEKLFF.